The next 21 T cell receptor beta chains were all read from a single sample in a study of Ad26.COV2.S vaccination and SARS-CoV-2 variants. Clones were read by immunoSEQ multiplex PCR, and TCRdb kept only the in-frame ones, dropping some. The table has roughly 400,000 clones, around 92% seen once; the top ten hold 1.5% to 2%. Sample treatment: 19 received Ad26.COV2.S at low or high dose, single or two shots; several received placebo; per-sample allocation not given. Day 63 after the first vaccine or placebo injection was the time point for sampling. This specimen consisted of peripheral blood, obtained in a trial of Ad26.COV2.S vaccine versus placebo. The receptors were sampled from a person between 18 and 65 years old who received the Ad26.COV2.S COVID-19 vaccine or a placebo.

The chain couples TRBV6-5 to TRBJ1-1, with D perhaps matching TRBD1 (6 bases). Trimming took 5 bases from V and 1 from J, leaving 14 bases between them. Germline-derived CDR1 and CDR2 are MNHEY and SVGAGI. The CDR3 length is 15 residues. The CDR3 bases are TGTGCCAGCAGTAGACCGGGACACCGGAACACTGAAGCTTTCTTT. Translating it yields CASSRPGHRNTEAFF.

CDR3: CASSSGFVRETQYF. The CDR3 DNA reads TGTGCCAGCAGCTCAGGATTTGTCAGAGAGACCCAGTACTTC. The chain joins TRBV9 to TRBJ2-5, with unresolved D. This CDR3 has 14 amino acids. Trimming took off 4 bases at V and 4 bases at J, with 14 bases between the two ends. Per germline, CDR1 SGDLS and CDR2 YYNGEE.

Only one count was recorded for this clone. V usage is TRBV7-8 and J usage is TRBJ1-1; unclear D gene. Germline assignment: CDR1 SGHVS and CDR2 FQNEAQ. There are 13 residues in the CDR3. Trimming removed 1 base from V and 6 bases from J, with 9 bases in between. CDR3 in amino acids: CASSLGGKAEAFF. The CDR3 coding sequence is TGTGCCAGCAGCTTAGGTGGTAAGGCTGAAGCTTTCTTT. The variable domain in full, completed from reference TRBV7-8 and TRBJ1-1, reads GAGVSQSPRYKVAKRGQDVALRCDPISGHVSLFWYQQALGQGPEFLTYFQNEAQLDKSGLPSDRFFAERPEGSVSTLKIQRTQQEDSAVYLCASSLGGKAEAFFGQGTRLTVV.

This chain joins TRBV6-5 and TRBJ2-5; TRBD2 might be the D (6 bases). CDR1 is MNHEY, CDR2 SVGAGI, per germline. The ends were cut back, 2 bases at V and 5 bases at J, with 15 bases in the middle. The CDR3 is 15 amino acids. Here the CDR3 DNA reads TGTGCCAGCAGTTACCATGCGGGACCTCTGGAGACCCAGTACTTC. Its translation is CASSYHAGPLETQYF.

The chain carries TRBV30 and TRBJ1-2, with 8 bases lining up with TRBD1. Germline V gene data show CDR1 as GTSNPN and CDR2 as SVGIG (reference sequence). V shed 4 bases and J 4 bases; nucleotides not matched to a gene: 2. The CDR3 has 12 residues. The CDR3 DNA is TGTGCCTGGAACACAGGGGGCTATGGCTACACCTTC. Its translation: CAWNTGGYGYTF. Full variable domain (remainder filled in from reference TRBV30 and TRBJ1-2): SQTIHQWPATLVQPVGSPLSLECTVEGTSNPNLYWYRQAAGRGLQLLFYSVGIGQISSEVPQNLSASRPQDRQFILSSKKLLLSDSGFYLCAWNTGGYGYTFGSGTRLTVV.

The CDR3 loop is CASSASGGDYGYTF. The CDR3 nucleotides are TGTGCCAGCAGCGCTTCAGGGGGCGACTATGGCTACACCTTC. The rearrangement uses TRBV9 and TRBJ1-2, with 8 bases identical to TRBD1. CDR1 and CDR2 from the germline V gene are SGDLS and YYNGEE. The CDR3 consists of 14 residues. The trim removed 3 bases at V and 3 bases at J, leaving 4 bases unmatched.

Details on this clone: A junction end diverges from the germline sequence, so it may reflect a read error. V is TRBV7-7 and J is TRBJ2-5; 9 nucleotides agree with TRBD2. The length of the CDR3 is 15 residues. Germline-derived CDR1 and CDR2 are SSHAT and FNYEAQ (reference sequence). The CDR3 spells CASSLGRGGFETQYF. Here the CDR3 DNA reads TGTGCTAGCAGCTTAGGGCGGGGGGGCTTCGAGACCCAGTACTTC.

This rearrangement joins TRBV9 to TRBJ1-1, with a weak D call TRBD1 (6 bases). Trimming stripped 1 base from V and 6 bases from J, with 13 bases between. CDR1 is SGDLS and CDR2 is YYNGEE in the germline V gene. The CDR3 extends over 14 amino acids. CDR3 residues: CASSVTPEGAEAFF. DNA for the CDR3: TGTGCCAGCAGCGTAACCCCGGAGGGGGCTGAAGCTTTCTTT. Variable domain in full (rest from reference TRBV9 and TRBJ1-1): DSGVTQTPKHLITATGQRVTLRCSPRSGDLSVYWYQQSLDQGLQFLIQYYNGEERAKGNILERFSAQQFPDLHSELNLSSLELGDSALYFCASSVTPEGAEAFFGQGTRLTVV.

This clone is a singleton in its sample. The V and J genes are TRBV6-6 and TRBJ1-5; no clear D. Between the trimmed V and J ends, which lost 9 bases and 4 bases, there was a span of 7 bases. The germline CDR1 and CDR2 sequences are MNHNY and SVGAGI (reference sequence). This CDR3 region has 11 residues. CDR3 protein: CASLYNQPQHF. The CDR3 bases are TGTGCCAGTCTTTATAATCAGCCCCAGCATTTT.

The CDR3 reads CASSVGLGIGADTQYF. As DNA, the CDR3 is TGTGCCAGCAGCGTAGGTTTAGGTATCGGGGCAGATACGCAGTATTTT. The V call is TRBV9, the J call TRBJ2-3, with a tentative D call TRBD2 (5 bases). Trimming removed 0 bases from V and 4 bases from J, with 15 bases in between. Germline V gives CDR1 SGDLS, CDR2 YYNGEE. This CDR3 is built from 16 residues.

The chain employs TRBV21-1 and TRBJ1-3. TRBV21-1 is noted as a pseudogene. The CDR3 length is 16 residues. The chain's CDR3 is CASSKVAGTSGNTIYF. CDR3 coding DNA: TGTGCCAGCAGCAAAGTCGCGGGGACCTCTGGAAACACCATATATTTT.

This clone was observed once. The rearrangement joins TRBV4-3 to TRBJ2-1; 8 positions agree with TRBD2. The CDR3 contains 15 residues. In germline, CDR1 is LGHNA, CDR2 YSLEER. The V and J ends lost 4 bases and 5 bases, in that order; junction bases with no gene match: 7. CDR3 nucleotides: TGCGCCAGCAGCCTGGGACTAGAGCCCAACAATGAGCAGTTCTTC. It specifies CASSLGLEPNNEQFF.

The rearrangement links TRBV28 to TRBJ1-2; D might be TRBD1 (5 bases). V lost 2 bases to trimming and J lost 2 bases, with 9 bases between them. Germline V gene lookup returns CDR1 MDHEN and CDR2 SYDVKM. This CDR3 is built from 14 residues. The CDR3 sequence is CASSLRPGNYGYTF. CDR3 nucleotides: TGTGCCAGCAGTTTAAGGCCAGGGAACTATGGCTACACCTTC.

This clone was found once. The rearrangement joins TRBV10-1 to TRBJ2-7, with TRBD2 identical over 14 bases. The CDR3 consists of 19 residues. Trimming at V came to 6 bases and at J to 0 bases, leaving 13 bases not matched to a gene. CDR1 WNHNN and CDR2 SYGVQD come from the germline V gene (reference sequence). The CDR3 reads CASSGGLAGEPLNSYEQYF. The DNA for the CDR3 is TGCGCCAGCAGCGGGGGACTAGCGGGGGAGCCACTAAACTCCTACGAGCAGTACTTC.

The genes are TRBV3-1 (or the pseudogene TRBV3-2) and TRBJ2-1; D ambiguous. The CDR3 has 12 residues. The germline V gene has CDR1 LGHDT and CDR2 YNNKEL (reference sequence). V lost 1 base and J 5 bases, leaving 3 bases between the germline ends. The CDR3 region is CASSQVHNEQFF. As DNA, the CDR3 is TGTGCCAGCAGCCAAGTTCACAATGAGCAGTTCTTC.

The chain carries TRBV5-1 and TRBJ2-3, with a weak D call TRBD1 (5 bases). The germline V gene encodes CDR1 SGHRS and CDR2 YFSETQ. CDR3 length: 15 amino acids. The V end lost 3 bases, the J end lost 2 bases, and 13 bases lay between the germline ends. The DNA of the CDR3 is TGCGCCAGCAGCTGGGGCGAGCCGTCCACAGATACGCAGTATTTT. Its translation: CASSWGEPSTDTQYF.

The chain joins TRBV15 to TRBJ2-5; 8 bases match TRBD1. Trimming removed 4 bases from V and 0 bases from J; junction bases left unmatched: 4. This CDR3 is built from 15 residues. CDR1 is LNHNV and CDR2 is YYDKDF in the germline V gene (reference sequence). CDR3 protein: CATSIGQGNQETQYF. The CDR3 nucleotides read TGTGCCACCAGCATAGGACAGGGAAACCAAGAGACCCAGTACTTC.

The genes are TRBV19 and TRBJ2-1; D remains unclear. Trimming left V 2 bases short and J 8 bases short, with 7 bases between. The CDR3 runs to 12 residues. Germline assignment: CDR1 LNHDA and CDR2 SQIVND (reference sequence). Here the CDR3 reads CASSIWGDEQFF. The CDR3 DNA sequence: TGTGCCAGTAGTATATGGGGTGATGAGCAGTTCTTC. Combining the CDR3 with reference TRBV19 and TRBJ2-1 gives the whole variable domain DGGITQSPKYLFRKEGQNVTLSCEQNLNHDAMYWYRQDPGQGLRLIYYSQIVNDFQKGDIAEGYSVSREKKESFPLTVTSAQKNPTAFYLCASSIWGDEQFFGPGTRLTVL.

Of note for this clone: Other DNA sequences in the same sample also yield this CDR3. The chain employs TRBV3-1 (or the pseudogene TRBV3-2) and TRBJ2-5, with 8 bases identical to TRBD2. V lost 1 base, J lost 3 bases, and 7 bases stayed unmatched. The CDR3 loop spans 16 amino acids. CDR1 is LGHDT, CDR2 YNNKEL, per germline (reference sequence). Written as DNA, the CDR3 is TGTGCCAGCAGCCAAGTTAGGCTAGCGGGTAAAGAGACCCAGTACTTC. Translated: CASSQVRLAGKETQYF.

The chain couples TRBV5-1 to TRBJ2-7, with 10 bases aligning to TRBD1. The CDR3 consists of 15 residues. Germline V gene sequence: CDR1 SGHRS, CDR2 YFSETQ. With 4 bases clipped from V and 4 bases from J, the junction kept 8 bases outside the gene matches. This chain's CDR3 is CASSLDDRGLYEQYF. The CDR3, as DNA: TGCGCCAGCAGCCTAGACGACAGGGGGCTTTACGAGCAGTACTTC.

V is TRBV30 and J is TRBJ2-1, with D unclear. This CDR3 is 14 amino acids long. Germline V gene lookup returns CDR1 GTSNPN and CDR2 SVGIG (reference sequence). The V gene lost 2 bases and the J gene lost 4 bases, with 12 bases spanning the gap. CDR3 nucleotide sequence: TGTGCCTGGAGTTTCCCGGCCCCGTACAATGAGCAGTTCTTC. It encodes CAWSFPAPYNEQFF.